This TCR beta chain derives from a study of Graves' ophthalmopathy and Graves' hyperthyroidism (dated 2018 in TCRdb). About the investigation overall: Peripheral blood was collected at initial diagnosis, prior to any treatment. For independent validation, a separate cohort was made up of around 19 hyperthyroidism patients plus 17 patients who later progressed from hyperthyroidism to ophthalmopathy. In total, 135 blood samples were TCR-sequenced: around 42 ophthalmopathy, roughly 77 hyperthyroidism and some 17 hyperthyroidism-to-ophthalmopathy patients. The study used TCR beta repertoire signatures to distinguish Graves' ophthalmopathy from Graves' hyperthyroidism and to predict progression to ophthalmopathy. Following sample collection, hyperthyroidism patients were given methimazole at a starting dose of 30 mg daily, and ophthalmopathy patients were given high-dose intravenous methylprednisolone. T-cell repertoires of thyroid tissue and blood were compared in five or six hyperthyroidism patients. For training and testing, the 100 or so patients in the discovery cohort were randomly divided in a 7:3 ratio. A discovery set of 95 to 100 patients (more than 40 ophthalmopathy, about 59 stable hyperthyroidism) was enrolled to explore V-J signatures distinguishing ophthalmopathy from hyperthyroidism. The paper's findings and limits, for the study overall: In validation, the model predicted ophthalmopathy progression with about 70% sensitivity and less than 80% specificity; 12 predicted patients were CT-confirmed with GO in a median of roughly 6.8 months. No statistical method was used to set the sample size in advance, and the investigators knew which group each participant was assigned to. In cross-validation, the 13-signature model distinguished ophthalmopathy from stable hyperthyroidism with just over 85% sensitivity and 81.08% specificity, while in the test set the corresponding values were about 80% and 75%. Most expanded thyroid clonotypes with frequency above 0.001 were also detected in blood, suggesting blood repertoires may reflect the thyroid immune response.

This clonotype has at least ten counts. The target of this receptor is not known. No base-level quality is on record; no much larger clone is a single base apart. Stable hyperthyroidism was defined as no progression to ophthalmopathy within 18 months of follow-up. Hyperthyroidism patients were newly diagnosed, were aged 18 to 65 years, and had a disease duration under 2 months. Patients with other autoimmune diseases, uncontrolled infections, pregnancy or lactation were excluded. Diagnosis was based on clinical symptoms, serum thyroxine, TRAb, thyroid ultrasound and orbital computed tomography. Ficoll-Paque density gradient centrifugation was used to isolate PBMCs from approximately 10 ml of fresh peripheral blood. Total RNA was extracted with Trizol reagent and quality-checked on an Agilent 2100 Bioanalyzer. Taken from cysteine to phenylalanine, the CDR3 has 14 residues. Only the CDR3 DNA is retained, 42 bases long and in frame from the first base. The germline ends are 11 bases apart after V is trimmed by 4 bases and J by 6 bases. CDR1 and CDR2, per the germline V gene, are SGHRS and YFSETQ.

For repertoire sequencing, TCR beta CDR3 regions were amplified from RNA transcripts. A first-round RT-PCR used HTBI primers with the Qiagen OneStep RT-PCR kit, followed by a second-round multiplex PCR, size selection and purification. Sequencing of the libraries was carried out on an Illumina HiSeq2000 in paired-end mode with 100 bp reads. As for the original processing: SOAPnuke was used for read processing, and reads with adapters, uncalled bases, a mean Phred below 15, or no exact constant-primer or identifier match were discarded. High-quality paired reads were merged with COPE v1.2.5. Unique nucleotide sequences were defined as clonotypes and aligned to IMGT TRB V, D and J references using MiTCR v1.1. The analysis was limited to V-J combinations with a frequency above 0.0001, which together covered 99% to 99.2% of the repertoires. For each V-J combination, a TCR clonal expansion and chaos score was defined as F50 clonal expansion divided by the chaos observed in the TCRdist matrix. Welch's t-statistics and random forest were used to reduce the features to roughly 14 V-J combinations, which were then used as input to a naive Bayes classifier. The similarity between thyroid and blood repertoires was quantified using the Morisita-Horn index. The public sequencing data were trimmed at Q25 with fastp and processed into clonotypes with MiXCR by TCRdb, which kept only in-frame beta chains. One record per CDR3 amino acid sequence lists the most common genes and DNA. What appears here as the V and J calls and clone size reflects TCRdb's work, not the paper's. The sample profile shows roughly 410,000 distinct CDR3 sequences; 15% of them were found once. The ten largest clones represent around 7% of the sample.

The specimen was peripheral blood. Recombination joined TRBV5-1 with TRBJ1-6; the D gene assignment is ambiguous. This TCR was sampled from a woman aged 18-29 years with stable Graves' hyperthyroidism. Donor details come from another sample of the same person, matched by shared clones. The CDR3 region has the sequence CASSPTSGNSPLHF. In nucleotides, the sequence is TGCGCCAGCAGCCCCACCTCGGGTAATTCACCCCTCCACTTT. Outside the CDR3, residues come from the reference TRBV5-1 and TRBJ1-6 proteins, so the full variable domain is: KAGVTQTPRYLIKTRGQQVTLSCSPISGHRSVSWYQQTPGQGLQFLFEYFSETQRNKGNFPGRFSGRQFSNSRSEMNVSTLELGDSALYLCASSPTSGNSPLHFGNGTRLTVT.